This TCR beta chain was sequenced in a study of early T cells in non-severe SARS-CoV-2 infection. Study information: Unpaired chains resulted from sequencing bulk RNA of unsorted whole blood. Findings and limits, study-wide: The matching step, a VDJdb search, favored anti-spike CD8 responses and missed private and CD4 specificities.

Trimming left V 3 bases short and J 3 bases short, with 12 bases between. Germline V gene sequence: CDR1 DFQATT, CDR2 SNEGSKA (reference sequence). The CDR3 loop spans 14 amino acids. Ten or more counts support this clonotype. Antigen unknown. Each single cDNA molecule received a unique molecular identifier. TCRdb re-called the 5' RACE reads with MiXCR, one entry per CDR3 protein. The sample carries under 70,000 distinct CDR3 sequences, 5.9% recorded once. Specimen: whole blood, collected at baseline. V is TRBV20-1 and J is TRBJ2-1; D unresolved. The sequence came from an adult who was a healthcare worker with PCR-confirmed SARS-CoV-2 infection or an uninfected control (not recorded which). CDR3 amino acids: CSASGKNRYNEQFF. The DNA for the CDR3 is TGCAGTGCTAGTGGGAAAAATCGCTACAATGAGCAGTTCTTC.